The present T cell receptor (beta chain) was sequenced within a study of T cells in Graves' hyperthyroidism and ophthalmopathy. Germline values: CDR1 DFQATT, CDR2 SNEGSKA (reference sequence). The CDR3 runs 13 residues. Amplification targeted TCR beta CDR3 regions from RNA transcripts. The primer set for the first-round RT-PCR of the TCR CDR3 was HTBI. MiXCR, applied by TCRdb to the multiplex PCR reads, yields one record per CDR3 protein. The data contain some 460,000 distinct CDR3 sequences, 15% to 17% of them singletons. With a duration under 2 months, the hyperthyroidism was newly diagnosed in patients aged 18 to 65. Exclusions: uncontrolled infection, other autoimmune disease, pregnancy, lactation. This clonotype appeared many times. One junction end disagrees with the germline gene, perhaps due to a read error.

The clonotype was recovered from a woman aged 18-35 years with Graves' hyperthyroidism. Specimen: blood. The chain uses TRBV20-1 and TRBJ1-2; no clear D. This CDR3 reads CSGRGKAAYGYTF. The DNA for the CDR3 is TGCAGTGGTAGAGGGAAGGCCGCCTATGGCTACACCTTC.